This T cell receptor beta chain was captured by sequencing in a study of cytomegalovirus exposure and HLA in healthy donors. Study findings and constraints: The authors considered a cluster of highly shared sequence variants likely to be a sequencing artifact. A later analysis, which compared TCR beta chains of equal frequency, found the HLA-associated ones more clonally expanded. Prior analysis indicated that the majority of TCR beta V segments exhibited productivity approximately 90% or approximately 30% of the time.

13 Jbeta primers and 60 Vbeta primers were used for the PCR. Sequenced by immunoSEQ multiplex PCR; TCRdb stores in-frame clones only, minus some. Seen here are about 130,000 clones, about three quarters observed once, and the top ten hold about 2.7%. Details on this clone: Its antigen is still unknown.

Sequenced sample: PBMCs. This sequence originates from a woman aged 55-70 years in good health and CMV-seropositive.

This CDR3 is CASSLGRGEQYF. In nucleotides, the CDR3 is TGTGCCAGCAGCTTGGGGCGCGGGGAGCAGTACTTC. The chain couples TRBV5-4 to TRBJ2-7; D is possibly TRBD2 (5 bases). CDR3 size: 12 residues. V shed 0 bases and J shed 7 bases, with 8 bases lying between them. Per the germline V gene, CDR1 is SGHNT and CDR2 is YYREEE (reference sequence).